The source of this T cell receptor (beta chain) is a study of T cells in localized non-small cell lung cancer. With respect to this clone: The antigen is undetermined.

V was shortened by 7 bases and J by 4 bases, with 21 bases between the two germline ends. CDR1 is SGHRS and CDR2 is YFSETQ in the germline V gene. The CDR3 has 15 residues. Study-wide points: Among the top 100 tumor clones, a median approximately 62 appeared in adjacent lung. Uninvolved adjacent lung showed higher T cell clonality than tumor. The tumor had only one region sequenced, so heterogeneity remains possible. Prolonged overall survival went with higher T cell density in the blood.

Data came from immunoSEQ multiplex PCR; TCRdb stores just in-frame clones and leaves some out. Of around 26,000 clones listed, about nine tenths were seen once; the top ten hold roughly 9.5%. The chain employs TRBV5-1 and TRBJ2-7; D possibly corresponds to TRBD1 (7 bases). The sequence derives from a woman aged 35-75 years with stage III lung adenocarcinoma. Sequences were derived from peripheral blood mononuclear cells, sampled before any cancer treatment. Written as DNA, the CDR3 is TGCGCCAGCTGGGACCTCGGAGGGGGCTTGTACGAGCAGTACTTC. The encoded protein is CASWDLGGGLYEQYF.